This is a list of T cell receptor beta chains from one sample in a study of blood T cell repertoires in COVID-19. The table came from immunoSEQ multiplex PCR; TCRdb's copy has only in-frame clones and leaves some out. Here the sample spans about 75,000 clones, around 79% being singletons. The sequencing sample was made of peripheral blood. Source of these receptors: a woman of 80 years or more with active or convalescent COVID-19. Both conserved end residues are part of each CDR3. D genes are given only for firm matches. Rows may omit the clone size; those that give it use once, few, many or a size class.

CDR3,DNA,J,size,V,D
CASSVRYEQYF,TGTGCCAGCAGCGTTCGCTACGAGCAGTACTTC,TRBJ2-7,few,TRBV9,.
CASSETHSFRGRLKTDTQYF,TGTGCCAGCAGTGAAACCCACTCATTTCGAGGGCGGTTAAAAACAGATACGCAGTATTTT,TRBJ2-3,.,TRBV6-1,.
CASSLRTQNTEAFF,TGTGCCAGCAGCTTAAGGACACAGAACACTGAAGCTTTCTTT,TRBJ1-1,.,TRBV5-6,.
CASRPPLLASSYEQYF,TGTGCAAGTCGCCCTCCCTTACTAGCGAGCTCCTACGAGCAGTACTTC,TRBJ2-7,.,TRBV12-2,.
CSASKRGLWNEQFF,TGCAGTGCTAGTAAAAGGGGTTTGTGGAATGAGCAGTTCTTC,TRBJ2-1,.,TRBV20-1,.
CATSPTTGTGYGYTF,TGTGCCACCAGTCCCACGACCGGGACAGGTTATGGCTACACCTTC,TRBJ1-2,.,TRBV15,TRBD1
CASSFRIGTGGDTQYF,TGCGCCAGCAGCTTTCGAATCGGGACAGGGGGAGATACGCAGTATTTT,TRBJ2-3,.,TRBV5-1,TRBD1
CASSPRLAGDTDTQYF,TGTGCCAGCAGCCCGAGACTAGCGGGGGACACAGATACGCAGTATTTT,TRBJ2-3,.,TRBV5-5,TRBD2
CASSSTGMGVEAFF,TGTGCCAGCAGTAGCACAGGGATGGGGGTGGAGGCTTTCTTT,TRBJ1-1,.,TRBV27,.
CASSLVPGRRAQETQYF,TGTGCCAGCAGTTTAGTACCAGGACGGAGGGCACAAGAGACCCAGTACTTC,TRBJ2-5,once,TRBV27,.
CASSFTTSSSYNEQFF,TGTGCCAGCAGTTTTACGACTAGCAGCTCGTACAATGAGCAGTTCTTC,TRBJ2-1,.,TRBV27,TRBD2
CASSTPGRGTDTQYF,TGTGCCAGTAGTACCCCAGGAAGAGGGACAGATACGCAGTATTTT,TRBJ2-3,once,TRBV19,.
CASSPPTGFPEAFF,TGTGCCAGCTCACCGCCGACAGGGTTCCCTGAAGCTTTCTTT,TRBJ1-1,.,TRBV18,TRBD1
CASRVDSPNQPQHF,TGTGCCAGCAGGGTGGACAGTCCCAATCAGCCCCAGCATTTT,TRBJ1-5,few,TRBV2,.
CASSAQGQINSPLHF,TGTGCCAGCAGTGCCCAGGGACAGATAAATTCACCCCTCCACTTT,TRBJ1-6,.,TRBV2,TRBD1
CASRGWTGRPWGYF,TGTGCCAGCAGGGGCTGGACAGGGCGGCCTTGGGGGTACTTC,TRBJ2-7,few,TRBV2,TRBD1
CASSFRRGGDEQYF,TGTGCCAGCAGCTTTCGACGGGGAGGTGACGAGCAGTACTTC,TRBJ2-7,.,TRBV7-9,.
CASSIGGSADTQYF,TGTGCCAGTAGTATAGGAGGGTCCGCAGATACGCAGTATTTT,TRBJ2-3,.,TRBV19,.
CASSYPSKGLTTYEQYF,TGTGCCAGCAGTTACCCCTCTAAAGGACTTACCACCTACGAGCAGTACTTC,TRBJ2-7,.,TRBV6-2/TRBV6-3,.
CASSVGGGLFGETQYF,TGTGCCAGCAGCGTAGGCGGGGGGTTGTTTGGAGAGACCCAGTACTTC,TRBJ2-5,.,TRBV9,TRBD2
CASSYVQGTTDTQYF,TGTGCCAGCAGTTACGTACAGGGAACAACAGATACGCAGTATTTT,TRBJ2-3,.,TRBV6-5,.
CASSYLGAGGTEAFF,TGTGCCAGCAGCTATCTAGGGGCAGGGGGCACTGAAGCTTTCTTT,TRBJ1-1,.,TRBV5-4,TRBD1
CASSQNRGQETQYF,TGTGCCAGCAGCCAAAACAGGGGTCAAGAGACCCAGTACTTC,TRBJ2-5,.,TRBV14,TRBD1
CASSYNRQAGELFF,TGTGCCAGCAGTTATAACAGACAGGCCGGGGAGCTGTTTTTT,TRBJ2-2,.,TRBV6-5,.
CASSHGGLATYNEQFF,TGTGCCAGCTCACACGGGGGGCTAGCTACCTACAATGAGCAGTTCTTC,TRBJ2-1,.,TRBV18,.
CASSLQVIDTEAFF,TGTGCCAGCAGCTTACAGGTGATAGACACTGAAGCTTTCTTT,TRBJ1-1,.,TRBV11-2,.
CASSESGGSGANVLTF,TGCGCCAGCAGCGAGTCGGGGGGCTCTGGGGCCAACGTCCTGACTTTC,TRBJ2-6,.,TRBV4-1,TRBD2
CASSLGRGNQPQHF,TGTGCCAGCAGCTTAGGTCGGGGCAATCAGCCCCAGCATTTT,TRBJ1-5,.,TRBV7-2,.
CSASSGLVGYYEQYF,TGCAGTGCTAGTTCGGGACTAGTGGGGTATTACGAGCAGTACTTC,TRBJ2-7,.,TRBV20-1,TRBD2
CASSQTQGQRTYEQYF,TGTGCCAGTAGTCAGACTCAGGGACAGCGTACCTACGAGCAGTACTTC,TRBJ2-7,.,TRBV19,TRBD1
CASSRTGWHKETQYF,TGTGCCAGCAGTCGAACGGGATGGCATAAAGAGACCCAGTACTTC,TRBJ2-5,.,TRBV6-2/TRBV6-3,.
CASSPQTSGLINEQFF,TGTGCCAGCAGCCCTCAGACTAGCGGACTTATCAATGAGCAGTTCTTC,TRBJ2-1,.,TRBV11-3,TRBD2
CEVRGPSYNEQFF,TGCGAAGTAAGGGGGCCCTCCTACAATGAGCAGTTCTTC,TRBJ2-1,few,TRBV6-5,TRBD1
CASSLENSEQFF,TGTGCCAGCAGCTTAGAAAACAGTGAGCAGTTCTTC,TRBJ2-1,.,TRBV11-2,.
CASSLQGTNVLTF,TGTGCCAGCAGTTTACAGGGAACCAACGTCCTGACTTTC,TRBJ2-6,.,TRBV12-3/TRBV12-4,.
CASSRYRDQPQHF,TGTGCCAGCAGCCGGTACAGGGATCAGCCCCAGCATTTT,TRBJ1-5,.,TRBV3-1/TRBV3-2,.
CASSPGLAGGQETQYF,TGTGCCAGCAGCCCGGGACTAGCGGGGGGGCAGGAGACCCAGTACTTC,TRBJ2-5,.,TRBV3-1/TRBV3-2,TRBD2
CASRKQGWDSEQYF,TGTGCCAGCAGAAAACAGGGATGGGACAGCGAGCAGTACTTC,TRBJ2-7,.,TRBV5-6,TRBD1
CASKSGTSGSHEQYF,TGTGCCAGCAAAAGCGGGACTAGCGGGTCCCACGAGCAGTACTTC,TRBJ2-7,few,TRBV7-9,TRBD2
CASSLRLAGGRDQYF,TGTGCCAGCAGCTTACGACTAGCGGGGGGCCGAGACCAGTACTTC,TRBJ2-5,.,TRBV7-2,TRBD2
CASSLEQSSYNEQFF,TGCGCCAGCAGCTTGGAACAGAGCTCCTACAATGAGCAGTTCTTC,TRBJ2-1,.,TRBV5-1,.
CASSPGTGTNYGYTF,TGCGCCAGCAGCCCCGGGACAGGAACTAACTATGGCTACACCTTC,TRBJ1-2,few,TRBV4-3,TRBD1
CASSVRDREHANYGYTF,TGTGCCAGCAGTGTCCGGGACAGGGAGCATGCTAACTATGGCTACACCTTC,TRBJ1-2,.,TRBV2,TRBD1
CASSLGSGGAHYNEQFF,TGTGCCAGCAGTTTAGGTAGCGGAGGGGCCCACTACAATGAGCAGTTCTTC,TRBJ2-1,.,TRBV6-2/TRBV6-3,.
CASSLSPDNSPLHF,TGTGCCAGCAGTTTATCCCCCGATAATTCACCCCTCCACTTT,TRBJ1-6,.,TRBV28,.
CASSPPELQETQYF,TGTGCCAGCAGCCCCCCCGAGCTTCAAGAGACCCAGTACTTC,TRBJ2-5,.,TRBV7-2,.
CASSTDSTDTQYF,TGTGCCAGCAGCACTGACAGTACAGATACGCAGTATTTT,TRBJ2-3,.,TRBV9,.
CASSGGWAGRETQYF,TGTGCCAGCAGTGGGGGTTGGGCGGGCAGAGAGACCCAGTACTTC,TRBJ2-5,.,TRBV2,.
CASSLGQSNEQYF,TGTGCCAGCTCACTCGGACAGTCGAACGAGCAGTACTTC,TRBJ2-7,.,TRBV18,.
CASSFRSGRTEAFF,TGTGCCAGCAGCTTCCGGTCAGGGCGGACTGAAGCTTTCTTT,TRBJ1-1,few,TRBV5-4,.
CASSQVGTTNYGYTF,TGTGCCAGCAGCCAAGTGGGGACAACTAACTATGGCTACACCTTC,TRBJ1-2,.,TRBV14,.
CASSYGGVGNTIYF,TGTGCCAGCAGTTACGGAGGAGTCGGAAACACCATATATTTT,TRBJ1-3,.,TRBV6-5,.
CASTVSGANVLTF,TGTGCCAGCACGGTCTCTGGGGCCAACGTCCTGACTTTC,TRBJ2-6,.,TRBV12-3/TRBV12-4,.
CASRTGPQPQHF,TGTGCCAGTAGGACAGGGCCTCAGCCCCAGCATTTT,TRBJ1-5,.,TRBV27,TRBD1
CASSPGTDTQYF,TGTGCCAGCAGCCCGGGCACAGATACGCAGTATTTT,TRBJ2-3,.,TRBV7-9,.
CASSVSGTVPYGYTF,TGCGCCAGCAGCGTATCCGGGACAGTGCCGTATGGCTACACCTTC,TRBJ1-2,.,TRBV5-1,TRBD1
CATVAGPSGAQYF,TGTGCCACCGTAGCGGGGCCCAGCGGGGCCCAGTACTTC,TRBJ2-5,.,TRBV19,TRBD2
CAISSGVGTSGRETQYF,TGTGCCATCAGTTCAGGGGTCGGGACTAGCGGGAGGGAGACCCAGTACTTC,TRBJ2-5,.,TRBV10-3,TRBD2
CASSPTHGGYTF,TGTGCCAGCAGCCCGACACACGGCGGCTACACCTTC,TRBJ1-2,.,TRBV3-1/TRBV3-2,.